Listed here are 26 T cell receptor beta chains from one sample, sequenced in a study of cytomegalovirus exposure and HLA in healthy donors (dated by TCRdb to 2016 to 2017). Preparation of the library involved the immunoSEQ multiplex PCR assay. For the multiplex PCR, a mixture combining 60 forward primers for TCR Vbeta segments and 13 reverse primers for TCR Jbeta segments was used. Drawn from immuneACCESS, this table holds only the in-frame rearrangements with V and J called that TCRdb kept. Clones are partly lost; checked studies trace under half to an unresolved V gene and leave the rest unexplained. This sample lists over 200,000 clones; 78% were detected once. 3.5% to 4% of the sample is in the top ten clones. Source material: PBMCs. These receptors all stem from a male donor in good health and CMV-seronegative.

The J gene is TRBJ2-2, the V gene TRBV10-3; maybe TRBD2 (7 bases). CDR1 is ENHRY, CDR2 SYGVKD, per germline. The CDR3 loop spans 14 amino acids. V was cut by 7 bases and J by 5 bases, with 14 bases left in between. The chain's CDR3 is CAITEEGGTGELFF. The DNA of the CDR3 is TGTGCCATCACCGAGGAGGGGGGGACCGGGGAGCTGTTTTTT.

V gene TRBV7-8 combines with J gene TRBJ2-7; 12 bases line up with TRBD2. Germline lookup yields CDR1 SGHVS and CDR2 FQNEAQ. V lost 5 bases and J lost 5; bases outside the gene matches: 10. The CDR3 contains 16 residues. CDR3 sequence (DNA): TGTGCCAGCAGCATTCGGACTAGCGGGATAAGGAACGAGCAGTACTTC. Its translation: CASSIRTSGIRNEQYF.

This clone has only one observation. This rearrangement joins TRBV29-1 to TRBJ2-5, with no clear D. Trimming stripped 5 bases from V and 1 base from J, with 14 bases between. Germline V gene data show CDR1 as SQVTM and CDR2 as ANQGSEA. This CDR3 is 14 amino acids long. The CDR3: CSVRSGFGQETQYF. The DNA of the CDR3 is TGCAGCGTTCGGTCCGGGTTTGGCCAAGAGACCCAGTACTTC.

The V call is TRBV5-4, the J call TRBJ2-7; 7 bases are shared with TRBD2. The V segment lost 1 base and the J segment 2 bases; nucleotides outside the gene matches: 6. Germline V gene data show CDR1 as SGHNT and CDR2 as YYREEE (reference sequence). The CDR3 contains 15 residues. The CDR3 protein is CASSLRVGGTYEQYF. The CDR3 DNA is TGTGCCAGCAGCTTGCGAGTCGGGGGGACCTACGAGCAGTACTTC.

The rearrangement links TRBV7-3 to TRBJ1-1, with D unresolved. Between the trimmed V and J ends, which lost 2 bases and 7 bases, there was a span of 8 bases. Germline assignment: CDR1 SGHTA and CDR2 FQGTGA. The CDR3 spans 12 residues. In DNA form, the CDR3 reads TGTGCCAGCAGCTTAGCGGGCGGTGAAGCTTTCTTT. Translating gives CASSLAGGEAFF. Variable domain in full (rest from reference TRBV7-3 and TRBJ1-1): GAGVSQTPSNKVTEKGKYVELRCDPISGHTALYWYRQSLGQGPEFLIYFQGTGAADDSGLPNDRFFAVRPEGSVSTLKIQRTERGDSAVYLCASSLAGGEAFFGQGTRLTVV.

This chain connects TRBV6-5 to TRBJ2-5; 7 positions match TRBD1. This CDR3 comprises 14 residues. The V gene end was trimmed by 5 bases and the J gene end by 2 bases; junction bases not matched to a gene: 5. CDR1 and CDR2 (germline): MNHEY, SVGAGI. CDR3 coding DNA: TGTGCCAGCAGTGGCCGGGACAGTCAAGAGACCCAGTACTTC. Its protein is CASSGRDSQETQYF.

The CDR3 loop is CASSLQGMETQYF. The CDR3 region has the DNA TGTGCCAGCAGCTTACAGGGGATGGAGACCCAGTACTTC. V is TRBV11-2 and J is TRBJ2-5; D may be TRBD1 (6 bases). The CDR3 runs to 13 residues. V shed 2 bases and J shed 5 bases, with 9 bases lying between them. The V gene's germline CDR1 is SGHAT and CDR2 FQNNGV.

This rearrangement joins TRBV15 to TRBJ2-5; D possibly corresponds to TRBD2 (5 bases). The J call is uncertain, as TRBJ2-7 better fits the DNA end. CDR1 and CDR2 (germline): LNHNV, YYDKDF (reference sequence). The CDR3 contains 17 residues. The CDR3 loop reads CATSRVRAPLYPYEQYF. The CDR3 DNA reads as TGTGCCACCAGCAGAGTGCGGGCTCCGCTCTATCCCTACGAGCAGTACTTC.

This chain joins TRBV4-1 and TRBJ2-1; 8 bases align to TRBD1. Germline CDR1 and CDR2: MGHRA and YSYEKL. Trimming at V came to 1 base and at J to 5 bases, leaving 22 bases not matched to a gene. The CDR3 runs to 21 residues. The CDR3 loop reads CASSQGAFSRTGSLGHNEQFF. Here the CDR3 DNA reads TGCGCCAGCAGCCAAGGAGCATTTAGCAGGACAGGGAGTTTAGGTCACAATGAGCAGTTCTTC.

The chain combines TRBV19 with TRBJ1-5, with D perhaps TRBD1 (6 bases). The V gene lost 5 bases and the J gene lost 7 bases, with 18 bases spanning the gap. In germline, CDR1 is LNHDA, CDR2 SQIVND (reference sequence). The CDR3 totals 15 residues. CDR3 bases: TGTGCCAGTAGTTCCTCGTACAGGGCAGGACAGCCCCAGCATTTT. Residues: CASSSSYRAGQPQHF.

This sequence joins TRBV5-1 and TRBJ2-7, with 13 bases identical to TRBD2. CDR3 length equals 15 residues. With 4 bases clipped from V and 6 bases from J, the junction kept 7 bases outside the gene matches. CDR1 is SGHRS, CDR2 YFSETQ, per germline. The DNA of the CDR3 is TGCGCCAGCAGCCTAGGACTAGCGGGAGACTCCGAGCAGTACTTC. Protein product: CASSLGLAGDSEQYF.

This clone has only one observation. V usage is TRBV28 and J usage is TRBJ1-4, with D tentatively TRBD1 (5 bases). The CDR3 runs 13 residues. V lost 7 bases, J lost 7 bases, and 13 bases lay in between. Germline loops: CDR1 MDHEN, CDR2 SYDVKM. The CDR3 DNA is TGTGCCAGCACGACGGGGGGGAGTGAAAAACTGTTTTTT. Encoded protein: CASTTGGSEKLFF.

This CDR3 is CSVEDWTVRGETQYF. The CDR3 coding sequence is TGCAGCGTTGAAGATTGGACAGTAAGGGGGGAGACCCAGTACTTC. The V call is TRBV29-1, the J call TRBJ2-5; a weak D match, TRBD1 (6 bases). The CDR3 spans 15 residues. Between the trimmed V and J ends, which lost 0 bases and 5 bases, there was a span of 16 bases. Per germline, CDR1 SQVTM and CDR2 ANQGSEA.

A few counts support this clone. This sequence joins TRBV4-1 and TRBJ2-7; 7 bases agree with TRBD1. This CDR3 has 14 amino acids. The V gene end was trimmed by 9 bases and the J gene end by 5 bases; junction bases not matched to a gene: 13. Germline V gene sequence: CDR1 MGHRA, CDR2 YSYEKL. The CDR3 region has the DNA TGCGCCAGGTGCCGGGACAGACAAAACCACGAGCAGTACTTC. Protein: CARCRDRQNHEQYF.

The chain links TRBV29-1 to TRBJ1-2, with 7 nucleotides matching TRBD1. Germline V gives CDR1 SQVTM, CDR2 ANQGSEA. The junction had 3 bases not matched to a gene; V was cut back by 6 bases and J by 2 bases. The CDR3 has 12 amino acids. CDR3 sequence reads: CSVVTGNYGYTF. In DNA form, the CDR3 reads TGCAGCGTAGTGACAGGGAACTATGGCTACACCTTC. The whole variable domain, filled in from reference TRBV29-1 and TRBJ1-2, reads SAVISQKPSRDICQRGTSLTIQCQVDSQVTMMFWYRQQPGQSLTLIATANQGSEATYESGFVIDKFPISRPNLTFSTLTVSNMSPEDSSIYLCSVVTGNYGYTFGSGTRLTVV.

This clone was recorded a few times. This chain joins TRBV5-4 and TRBJ2-7; 11 bases fit TRBD2. This CDR3 is 15 amino acids long. Trimming cost V 2 bases and J 8 bases; bases outside gene matches: 9. Germline CDR1 reads SGHNT; CDR2 reads YYREEE (reference sequence). The CDR3 DNA follows: TGTGCCAGCAGCTTTCTAGCGGGAGGTTCTACGCAGCAGTACTTC. This gives the protein CASSFLAGGSTQQYF.

V and J are TRBV19 and TRBJ1-1; D gene uncertain. Germline loops: CDR1 LNHDA, CDR2 SQIVND (reference sequence). CDR3 length: 14 residues. V dropped 4 bases and J dropped 1 base, with 10 bases sitting between them. CDR3 nucleotide sequence: TGTGCCAGTAGTAGCCAGGTTCCGAACACTGAAGCTTTCTTT. Translated: CASSSQVPNTEAFF.

The J gene is TRBJ2-7, the V gene TRBV28, with 7 bases that match TRBD2. This CDR3 spans 15 amino acids. Trimming cost V 4 bases and J 4 bases; bases outside gene matches: 10. Germline V gene sequence: CDR1 MDHEN, CDR2 SYDVKM. CDR3 sequence reads: CASSSFGEGSYEQYF. The CDR3 DNA follows: TGTGCCAGCAGTTCTTTCGGGGAGGGGTCGTACGAGCAGTACTTC.

This clone was detected a few times. The V call is TRBV19, the J call TRBJ2-3; 9 bases match TRBD2. V was pared by 4 bases and J by 0 bases, with 2 bases of the junction left unmatched. The CDR3 extends over 15 amino acids. Germline V lookup: CDR1 LNHDA, CDR2 SQIVND (reference sequence). CDR3 in amino acids: CASSSGRESTDTQYF. The CDR3 nucleotides read TGTGCCAGTAGTAGCGGGAGGGAAAGCACAGATACGCAGTATTTT.

The V gene is TRBV5-1, the J gene TRBJ2-5; possible D gene TRBD1, 5 bases. The end of the DNA fits TRBJ2-7 better, so the J call may be wrong. Germline V lookup: CDR1 SGHRS, CDR2 YFSETQ. This CDR3 spans 14 amino acids. The CDR3 reads CASSLIQGQYEQYF. The CDR3 nucleotides are TGCGCCAGCAGCTTGATCCAGGGCCAATACGAGCAGTACTTC.

The chain employs TRBV15 and TRBJ1-1; 7 nucleotides match TRBD1. From germline, CDR1 is LNHNV and CDR2 YYDKDF (reference sequence). The CDR3 length is 14 residues. The trim removed 1 base at V and 5 bases at J, leaving 4 bases unmatched. The CDR3 sequence is CATSRGQGRTEAFF. The CDR3 nucleotides are TGTGCCACCAGCAGAGGACAGGGAAGGACTGAAGCTTTCTTT. Full variable domain (rest looked up from reference TRBV15 and TRBJ1-1): DAMVIQNPRYQVTQFGKPVTLSCSQTLNHNVMYWYQQKSSQAPKLLFHYYDKDFNNEADTPDNFQSRRPNTSFCFLDIRSPGLGDTAMYLCATSRGQGRTEAFFGQGTRLTVV.

The chain is built from TRBV7-9 and TRBJ2-1; D may be TRBD2 (5 bases). Trimming removed 3 bases from V and 6 bases from J, with 18 bases in between. Germline CDR1 SEHNR, CDR2 FQNEAQ (reference sequence). The CDR3 has 16 residues. CDR3 nucleotide sequence: TGTGCCAGCAGCTTCAGAGGGCGGCTAGCTCTCAATGAGCAGTTCTTC. It translates to CASSFRGRLALNEQFF.

This rearrangement joins TRBV5-1 to TRBJ2-5; D may be TRBD2 (5 bases). The closer fit of TRBJ2-7 to the DNA end suggests the J call may be wrong. CDR1 and CDR2 (germline): SGHRS, YFSETQ. This CDR3 spans 17 amino acids. CDR3 in amino acids: CASSSLLDWSPTYEQYF. CDR3 coding DNA: TGCGCCAGCAGCTCCCTACTGGACTGGAGTCCCACCTACGAGCAGTACTTC.

This chain connects TRBV4-2 to TRBJ2-5, with a tentative D call TRBD2 (5 bases). The CDR3 loop spans 15 amino acids. Trimming shortened V by 1 base and J by 1 base, and 10 bases separated the two germline ends. Germline CDR1 reads LGHNA; CDR2 reads YNFKEQ. DNA for the CDR3: TGTGCCAGCAGCCAAGGATCCAGCGGCCAAGAGACCCAGTACTTC. It is translated as CASSQGSSGQETQYF.

V usage is TRBV2 and J usage is TRBJ1-4, with 7 bases matching TRBD1. Germline-derived CDR1 and CDR2 are SNHLY and FYNNEI. The length of the CDR3 is 15 residues. Trimming took 4 bases from V and 4 from J; bases not matched to a gene: 6. CDR3 in amino acids: CASSGRTGRNEKLFF. The CDR3 nucleotides read TGTGCCAGCAGTGGTCGGACAGGACGTAATGAAAAACTGTTTTTT.

This chain connects TRBV5-6 to TRBJ1-2; 11 bases are shared with TRBD1. This CDR3 comprises 15 residues. Trimming cost V 2 bases and J 4 bases; bases outside gene matches: 4. Germline assignment: CDR1 SGHDT and CDR2 YYEEEE. CDR3 sequence: CASSFGTGGTYGYTF. Here the CDR3 DNA reads TGTGCCAGCAGCTTCGGGACAGGGGGTACCTATGGCTACACCTTC.